This T cell receptor (beta chain) was retrieved from a study of neurological immune-mediated disorders. TCRdb re-called the 5' RACE reads through MiXCR, storing one row per CDR3 protein. Of approximately 30,000 distinct CDR3 sequences in the sample, over 20% were seen once. This CDR3 region has 16 residues. Trimming removed 4 bases from V and 7 bases from J, with 19 bases in between. Germline V gene lookup returns CDR1 MNHEY and CDR2 SMNVEV (reference sequence). In this sample, this clonotype is hyperexpanded. This clonotype was sampled from a woman aged 60 to 75 in good health. V gene TRBV27 combines with J gene TRBJ1-4; a possible D gene is TRBD1 (5 bases). The sequenced material came from PBMCs. The CDR3 DNA reads as TGTGCCAGCAGTTCGATGCAGGGAAAGAAGGGTGAAAAACTGTTTTTT. This translates into CASSSMQGKKGEKLFF.